Described below is a single T cell receptor beta chain sequence and its context. Its antigen is unknown. For every subset, genomic DNA was evenly distributed across several immunoSEQ plates. Measured with immunoSEQ multiplex PCR; TCRdb has only the in-frame clones, and not every one. This table holds hundreds of thousands of clones, roughly 80% found once. The donors, all of them Caucasian adults, lived in Nashville, Tennessee. The sample belongs to a study of shared clonotypes between healthy human individuals. Study-wide results and limits: Represented genetic and exposure-history diversity was restricted by having few donors. Clonotype sharing among donors was expected to depend on sequencing depth.

The junction had 7 bases not matched to a gene; V was cut back by 3 bases and J by 5 bases. This CDR3 region has 15 residues. The germline V gene has CDR1 MGHRA and CDR2 YSYEKL. The chain uses TRBV4-1 and TRBJ2-1; 7 bases align to TRBD1. The specimen was PBMCs. This clonotype originated in a woman aged 40 to 49 in good health. Some clones in this sample may be carry-over from other donors' samples. The CDR3 is CASSQTWTGDNEQFF. CDR3 nucleotide sequence: TGCGCCAGCAGCCAGACTTGGACAGGAGACAATGAGCAGTTCTTC.